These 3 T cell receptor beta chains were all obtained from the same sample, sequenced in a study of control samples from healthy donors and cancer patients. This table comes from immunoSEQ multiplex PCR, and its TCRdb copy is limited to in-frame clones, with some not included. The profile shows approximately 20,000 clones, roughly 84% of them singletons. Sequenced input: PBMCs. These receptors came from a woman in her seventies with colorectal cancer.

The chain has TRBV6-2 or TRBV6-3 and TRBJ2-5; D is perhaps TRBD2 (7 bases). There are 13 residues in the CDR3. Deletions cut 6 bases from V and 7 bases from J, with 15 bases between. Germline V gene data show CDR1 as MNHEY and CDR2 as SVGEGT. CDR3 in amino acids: CASSKNREGTQYF. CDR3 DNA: TGTGCCAGCAGCAAAAACAGGGAGGGGACCCAGTACTTC.

CDR3 region: CASSSLIGVRGPGNEQFF. For the CDR3, the DNA is TGTGCCAGCAGTTCCCTTATAGGGGTGCGGGGCCCGGGGAATGAGCAGTTCTTC. The rearrangement links TRBV27 to TRBJ2-1; the D gene is possibly TRBD2 (6 bases). The CDR3 has 18 amino acids. V gave up 4 bases and J gave up 7 bases, with 26 bases separating them. Germline CDR1 MNHEY, CDR2 SMNVEV (reference sequence).

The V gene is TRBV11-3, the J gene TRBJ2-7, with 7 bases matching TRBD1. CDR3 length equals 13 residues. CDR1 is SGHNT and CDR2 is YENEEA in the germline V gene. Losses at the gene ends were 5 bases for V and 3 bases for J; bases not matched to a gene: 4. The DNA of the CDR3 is TGTGCCAGCAGCCTTTACAGGGGCTACGAGCAGTACTTC. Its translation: CASSLYRGYEQYF.